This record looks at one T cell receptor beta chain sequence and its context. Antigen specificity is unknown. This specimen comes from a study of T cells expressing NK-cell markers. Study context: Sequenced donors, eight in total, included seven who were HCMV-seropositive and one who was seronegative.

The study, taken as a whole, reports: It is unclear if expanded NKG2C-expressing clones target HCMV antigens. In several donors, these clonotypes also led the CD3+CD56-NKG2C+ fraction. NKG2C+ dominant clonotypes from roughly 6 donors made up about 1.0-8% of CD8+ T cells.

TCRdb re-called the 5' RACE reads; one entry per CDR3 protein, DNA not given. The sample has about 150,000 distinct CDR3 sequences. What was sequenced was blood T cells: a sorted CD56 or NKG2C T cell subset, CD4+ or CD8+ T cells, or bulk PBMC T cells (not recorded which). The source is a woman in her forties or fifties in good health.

The CDR3 is CASSLGAPSEQFF. V is TRBV5-8 and J is TRBJ2-1; TCRdb gives TRBD1 as the D gene, but with no DNA this cannot be confirmed. CDR1 is SGHTS and CDR2 is YDEGEE in the germline V gene. The CDR3 covers 13 residues.